This T cell receptor (beta chain) was identified in a study of blood T cells in healthy people across ages. Whenever a sample was processed, at least 6 million PBMCs were isolated. Primed by a sample-barcoded 5' primer and a J-beta primer mix, a second PCR proceeded for roughly 6 to 12 cycles. A 12-random-nucleotide template-switch adaptor tagged each cDNA molecule. Each sample yielded at least 2.5 million CDR3-containing paired-end reads. TCRdb reanalysed the 5' RACE reads using MiXCR and keeps one entry per CDR3 protein. This table holds approximately 800,000 distinct CDR3 sequences, over 45% found once. Germline V gene sequence: CDR1 DFQATT, CDR2 SNEGSKA (reference sequence). This CDR3 is 11 amino acids long. Trimming removed 6 bases at V and 7 bases at J, with 12 bases between. This clonotype has a handful of counts.

This receptor was obtained from a man aged 25 to 40 in good health. What was sequenced was blood. This chain connects TRBV20-1 to TRBJ1-2, with D tentatively TRBD1 (5 bases). CDR3 in amino acids: CSAPDRRGYTF. DNA for the CDR3: TGCAGTGCCCCAGACAGACGTGGCTACACCTTC.